These T cell receptor beta chains were read from a single sample in a study of T-cell reconstitution after alpha-beta-depleted transplantation in children. TCRdb re-analysed the PCR reads in MiXCR, keeping a single row per CDR3 protein. This table has approximately 400,000 distinct CDR3 sequences, 11% appearing once. The source was PBMCs from the stem cell graft donor, collected from the stem cell graft. All receptors derive from a human donor who donated a stem cell graft to a child with acute myeloid leukemia. Each CDR3 is given with its conserved first and last residue. Each record gives: J gene, V gene, clone size, D gene, CDR3 protein, CDR3 DNA. A D gene is named only where the DNA matches it firmly. Clone size is given for some rows only: seen once, a few or many times, or a class if the clone is expanded.

TRBJ1-4 | TRBV15 | . | . | CATSTQTGEKLFF | TGTGCCACCAGCACACAGACGGGGGAAAAACTGTTTTTT
TRBJ2-5 | TRBV20-1 | . | TRBD1 | CSARGRFGDRGMTQYF | TGCAGTGCTAGGGGCCGGTTCGGGGACAGGGGTATGACCCAGTACTTC
TRBJ2-7 | TRBV20-1 | many | TRBD2 | CSARDLELAGGGEQYF | TGCAGTGCTAGAGATCTCGAGCTAGCGGGAGGGGGTGAGCAGTACTTC
TRBJ2-6 | TRBV20-1 | few | . | CSARLSGANVLTF | TGCAGTGCTAGACTCTCTGGGGCCAACGTCCTGACTTTC
TRBJ2-5 | TRBV7-2 | few | . | CASSGGQIETQYF | TGTGCCAGCAGCGGAGGACAGATCGAGACCCAGTACTTC
TRBJ2-5 | TRBV4-2 | many | . | CASSQDPPSLKMETQYF | TGTGCCAGCAGCCAAGATCCCCCTAGCCTAAAGATGGAGACCCAGTACTTC
TRBJ1-2 | TRBV10-3 | many | . | CAISLKQGSGYTF | TGTGCCATCAGTCTGAAACAGGGTTCGGGCTACACCTTC
TRBJ2-2 | TRBV21-1 | . | . | CASTPPKAGENTGELFF | TGTGCCAGCACCCCCCCGAAGGCAGGGGAAAACACCGGGGAGCTGTTTTTT
TRBJ2-7 | TRBV20-1 | . | TRBD1 | CSARELGQGYEQYF | TGCAGTGCTAGGGAATTGGGACAGGGTTACGAGCAGTACTTC
TRBJ1-2 | TRBV4-2 | . | . | CASSQERGGPYGYTF | TGTGCCAGCAGCCAAGAAAGGGGAGGGCCCTATGGCTACACCTTC
TRBJ2-3 | TRBV21-1 | . | . | CASSKRERGTDTQYF | TGTGCCAGCAGCAAACGGGAGCGGGGCACAGATACGCAGTATTTT
TRBJ2-1 | TRBV24-1 | few | TRBD2 | CATSGSGAGGYNEQFF | TGTGCCACCAGTGGGAGTGGGGCGGGAGGGTACAATGAGCAGTTCTTC
TRBJ2-1 | TRBV20-1 | . | . | CSADRDSYNEQFF | TGCAGTGCTGACCGGGACTCGTACAATGAGCAGTTCTTC
TRBJ2-1 | TRBV5-1 | many | TRBD1 | CASSAGTGGAVNEQFF | TGCGCCAGCAGCGCCGGGACAGGGGGCGCCGTCAATGAGCAGTTCTTC
TRBJ2-5 | TRBV12-3/TRBV12-4 | . | . | CASSFSSETQYF | TGTGCCAGCAGTTTTTCAAGCGAGACCCAGTACTTC
TRBJ2-6 | TRBV29-1 | few | . | CSVRASGANVLTF | TGCAGCGTTCGGGCCTCCGGGGCCAACGTCCTGACTTTC
TRBJ2-1 | TRBV20-1 | . | TRBD2 | CSARDQLAGGINEQFF | TGCAGTGCTAGAGATCAATTAGCGGGAGGCATCAATGAGCAGTTCTTC
TRBJ2-7 | TRBV6-5 | . | . | CASTYRVSSYEQYF | TGTGCCAGCACTTACAGGGTAAGCTCCTACGAGCAGTACTTC
TRBJ2-1 | TRBV3-1 | few | TRBD2 | CASSPLAGPGEQFF | TGTGCCAGCAGCCCTCTAGCGGGACCGGGTGAGCAGTTCTTC
TRBJ2-7 | TRBV6-2/TRBV6-3 | . | TRBD1 | CASSHRGQGSHEQYF | TGTGCCAGCAGTCACCGAGGACAGGGGTCCCACGAGCAGTACTTC
TRBJ1-1 | TRBV7-2 | . | . | CASSLKMENTEAFF | TGTGCCAGCAGCCTCAAGATGGAAAACACTGAAGCTTTCTTT
TRBJ2-1 | TRBV7-3 | . | TRBD2 | CASSPMTLAGDYNEQFF | TGTGCCAGCAGCCCCATGACCCTAGCGGGGGACTACAATGAGCAGTTCTTC
TRBJ2-2 | TRBV3-1 | few | TRBD2 | CASSQDPGGTGELFF | TGTGCCAGCAGCCAAGACCCGGGGGGCACCGGGGAGCTGTTTTTT
TRBJ2-3 | TRBV7-2 | . | TRBD2 | CASRLAGAGDTQYF | TGTGCCAGCAGACTAGCGGGGGCAGGGGATACGCAGTATTTT
TRBJ1-6 | TRBV3-1 | . | . | CASSRAAGSPLHF | TGTGCCAGCAGCCGAGCGGCGGGTTCACCCCTCCACTTT
TRBJ2-1 | TRBV5-4 | few | TRBD2 | CASSLGRGSSSYNEQFF | TGTGCCAGCAGCTTGGGGCGGGGGTCGAGCTCCTACAATGAGCAGTTCTTC
TRBJ2-7 | TRBV11-1 | few | . | CASPSDGTYEQYF | TGTGCCAGCCCCTCGGACGGGACCTACGAGCAGTACTTC
TRBJ2-3 | TRBV12-3/TRBV12-4 | . | TRBD2 | CASSTSGSRTNTQYF | TGTGCCAGCAGCACTAGCGGGAGTAGGACAAATACGCAGTATTTT
TRBJ2-2 | TRBV20-1 | many | . | CSARDYRVNTGELFF | TGCAGTGCTAGAGATTACAGGGTAAACACCGGGGAGCTGTTTTTT
TRBJ2-5 | TRBV20-1 | . | . | CSASPSSGQGHGETQYF | TGCAGTGCTTCCCCTAGTTCCGGGCAGGGGCACGGAGAGACCCAGTACTTC